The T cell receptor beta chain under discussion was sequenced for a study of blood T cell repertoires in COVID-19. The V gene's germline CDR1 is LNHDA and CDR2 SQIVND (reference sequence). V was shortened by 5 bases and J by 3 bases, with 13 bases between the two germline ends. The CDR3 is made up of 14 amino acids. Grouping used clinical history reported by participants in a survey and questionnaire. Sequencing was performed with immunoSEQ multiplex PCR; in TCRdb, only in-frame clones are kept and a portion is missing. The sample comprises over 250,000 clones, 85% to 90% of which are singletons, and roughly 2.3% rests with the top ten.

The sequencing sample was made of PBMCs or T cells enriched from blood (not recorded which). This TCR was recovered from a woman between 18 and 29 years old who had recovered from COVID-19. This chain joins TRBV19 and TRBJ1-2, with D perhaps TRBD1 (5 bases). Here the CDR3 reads CASSSQTEHYGYTF. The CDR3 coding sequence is TGTGCCAGTAGTTCCCAGACAGAACACTATGGCTACACCTTC.